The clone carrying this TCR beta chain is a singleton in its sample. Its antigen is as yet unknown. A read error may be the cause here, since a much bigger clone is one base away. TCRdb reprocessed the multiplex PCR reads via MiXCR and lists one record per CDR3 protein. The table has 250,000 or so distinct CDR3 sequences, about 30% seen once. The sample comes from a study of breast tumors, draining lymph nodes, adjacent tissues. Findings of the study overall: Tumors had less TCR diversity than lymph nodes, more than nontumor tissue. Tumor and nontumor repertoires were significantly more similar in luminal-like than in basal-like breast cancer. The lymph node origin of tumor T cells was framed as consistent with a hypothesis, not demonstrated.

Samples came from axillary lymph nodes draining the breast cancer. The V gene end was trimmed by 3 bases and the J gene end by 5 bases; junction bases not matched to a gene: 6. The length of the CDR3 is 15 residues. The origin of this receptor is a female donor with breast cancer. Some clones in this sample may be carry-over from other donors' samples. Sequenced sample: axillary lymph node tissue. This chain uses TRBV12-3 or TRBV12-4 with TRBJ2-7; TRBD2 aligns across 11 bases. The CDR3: CASSLTVAGGHEQYF. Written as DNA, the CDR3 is TGTGCCAGCAGTTTGACAGTAGCGGGAGGGCACGAGCAGTACTTC.